The source of this T cell receptor (beta chain) is a study of blood T cell repertoires in COVID-19. Background on the study: Specimens from acute and convalescent COVID-19 originated in the United States, Italy and Spain. Sources were T cells, B-cell-depleted T cells, or PBMCs; the material itself was cDNA or gDNA.

This CDR3 has 13 amino acids. Original data processing: Counts of nucleated cells, estimated from reference gene primer amplification, were obtained. Clones were read by immunoSEQ multiplex PCR, and TCRdb kept only the in-frame ones, dropping some. That table gives V, J and clone size, and the DNA gave D and trimming. The data show 110,000 or so clones, with roughly 80% seen just once and just under 20% held by the top ten. The clonotype originates from a woman in her 70s with acute or convalescent COVID-19. Input material: peripheral blood. The chain links TRBV21-1 to TRBJ2-7; the DNA was not compared with TRBD1, the D call given in the table. TRBV21-1 is a pseudogene locus. The CDR3 sequence: CASPGQVLYEQYF. CDR3 DNA: TGTGCCAGCCCGGGACAGGTGCTATACGAGCAGTACTTC.